What follows describes a single TCR beta chain. Here immunoSEQ multiplex PCR was the method, and the copy in TCRdb shows in-frame clones only, minus some. The sample records tens of thousands of clones, more than 70% being singletons. Germline CDR1 MNHNY, CDR2 SVGAGI (reference sequence). V shed 6 bases and J 7 bases; nucleotides not matched to a gene: 4. The CDR3 totals 12 residues. The data derive from a study of blood T cell repertoires in COVID-19. This sequence joins TRBV6-6 and TRBJ1-2; 8 bases are shared with TRBD1. This clonotype originated in a human donor with active COVID-19. The donor label of this sample is uncertain. Sequences were obtained from peripheral blood. The CDR3 loop reads CASSKTGVGYTF. CDR3 sequence (DNA): TGTGCCAGCAGCAAGACAGGGGTTGGCTACACCTTC.